The 18 T cell receptor beta chains below were found in one sample sequenced in a study of shared clonotypes between healthy human individuals. Produced via immunoSEQ multiplex PCR; TCRdb's table is partial and in-frame only. This table holds 800,000 to 1,200,000 clones, around three quarters found once. The material sequenced was memory CD4+ T cells from PBMCs. Subset specified: CD45RA-negative fraction. These receptors originate from a man aged 18-30 years in good health. Some clones in this sample may be carry-over from other donors' samples.

The sample holds a few counts of this clone. The chain is built from TRBV14 and TRBJ1-5; unclear D gene. This CDR3 is built from 13 residues. V dropped 2 bases and J dropped 5 bases, with 7 bases sitting between them. Germline V gives CDR1 SGHDN, CDR2 FVKESK. The CDR3 DNA reads TGTGCCAGCAGCCAATCGTTTGATCAGCCCCAGCATTTT. It specifies CASSQSFDQPQHF. Drawing the rest from reference TRBV14 and TRBJ1-5, the complete variable domain is EAGVTQFPSHSVIEKGQTVTLRCDPISGHDNLYWYRRVMGKEIKFLLHFVKESKQDESGMPNNRFLAERTGGTYSTLKVQPAELEDSGVYFCASSQSFDQPQHFGDGTRLSIL.

The genes are TRBV5-1 and TRBJ2-1, with TRBD2 identical over 9 bases. J was trimmed by 7 bases and V by 4 bases; bases with no gene match: 15. CDR3 length: 17 residues. Germline V gene data show CDR1 as SGHRS and CDR2 as YFSETQ. The CDR3 is CASSLASSSGTRNEQFF. CDR3 DNA sequence: TGCGCCAGCAGCCTGGCCTCATCTAGCGGGACCCGGAATGAGCAGTTCTTC.

The chain employs TRBV9 and TRBJ1-4, with D perhaps matching TRBD1 (6 bases). The CDR3 has 14 residues. Germline-derived CDR1 and CDR2 are SGDLS and YYNGEE. The V end lost 4 bases, the J end lost 7 bases, and 14 bases lay between the germline ends. CDR3 loop: CASSKQGGLEKLFF. Written as DNA, the CDR3 is TGTGCCAGCAGCAAACAGGGAGGGCTTGAAAAACTGTTTTTT. The whole variable domain, filled in from reference TRBV9 and TRBJ1-4, reads DSGVTQTPKHLITATGQRVTLRCSPRSGDLSVYWYQQSLDQGLQFLIQYYNGEERAKGNILERFSAQQFPDLHSELNLSSLELGDSALYFCASSKQGGLEKLFFGSGTQLSVL.

This chain connects TRBV5-1 to TRBJ2-7, with 8 positions matching TRBD2. J was trimmed by 0 bases and V by 5 bases; bases with no gene match: 7. Germline CDR1 reads SGHRS; CDR2 reads YFSETQ. The CDR3 totals 15 residues. The CDR3 region has the DNA TGCGCCAGCAGGGCAGTAGCGGGAAGCTCCTACGAGCAGTACTTC. This translates into CASRAVAGSSYEQYF.

J is TRBJ2-2 and V is TRBV7-8; 12 nucleotides align to TRBD2. Germline trimming cut 5 bases from V and 1 base from J; bases unmatched to any gene: 8. The CDR3 loop spans 18 amino acids. Per germline, CDR1 SGHVS and CDR2 FQNEAQ. The DNA for the CDR3 is TGTGCCAGCAGCCCGTCGACTAGCGGGAGTAAGAACACCGGGGAGCTGTTTTTT. This codes for CASSPSTSGSKNTGELFF.

V is TRBV2 and J is TRBJ1-5; 7 bases fit TRBD1. Germline lookup yields CDR1 SNHLY and CDR2 FYNNEI. V lost 0 bases to trimming and J lost 6 bases; unmatched junction nucleotides: 5. The CDR3 spans 15 residues. CDR3 in amino acids: CASSEAGGGVQPQHF. For the CDR3, the DNA is TGTGCCAGCAGTGAAGCAGGAGGGGGCGTTCAGCCCCAGCATTTT.

This chain uses TRBV5-6 with TRBJ1-5; perhaps TRBD1 as D (5 bases). V was pared by 4 bases and J by 3 bases, with 8 bases between. Germline V gives CDR1 SGHDT, CDR2 YYEEEE. The CDR3 is 13 amino acids. For the CDR3, the DNA is TGTGCCAGCAGCCAGGGACCCAATCAGCCCCAGCATTTT. It specifies CASSQGPNQPQHF.

V usage is TRBV30 and J usage is TRBJ1-6; D not resolved. This CDR3 has 11 amino acids. The V gene's germline CDR1 is GTSNPN and CDR2 SVGIG (reference sequence). Trimming took 1 base from V and 6 from J, leaving 1 base between them. CDR3 sequence: CAWSGNSPLHF. The CDR3 DNA follows: TGTGCCTGGAGTGGTAATTCACCCCTCCACTTT.

V gene TRBV6-1 combines with J gene TRBJ2-7; possible D gene TRBD2, 5 bases. V lost 6 bases and J 3 bases, leaving 12 bases between the germline ends. Per the germline V gene, CDR1 is MNHNS and CDR2 is SASEGT. CDR3 length equals 13 residues. This CDR3 reads CASSTRLGYEQYF. As DNA, the CDR3 is TGTGCCAGCAGCACTAGACTCGGCTACGAGCAGTACTTC.

This rearrangement joins TRBV18 to TRBJ2-4, with TRBD1 matching 11 bases. CDR1 and CDR2 from the germline V gene are KGHSH and LQKENI. The CDR3 sequence is 15 residues long. V shed 3 bases and J 7 bases; nucleotides not matched to a gene: 5. CDR3 loop: CASSPPDRGLNIQYF. The CDR3 region has the DNA TGTGCCAGCTCACCTCCGGACAGGGGGCTTAACATTCAGTACTTC.

The V call is TRBV5-1, the J call TRBJ2-5; TRBD2 matches at 14 bases. CDR1 SGHRS and CDR2 YFSETQ come from the germline V gene. The CDR3 covers 16 residues. The J segment lost 1 base and the V segment lost 3 bases, leaving 2 bases of the junction unmatched. In DNA, the CDR3 is TGCGCCAGCAGCTGGGGACTAGCGGGGGCCCAAGAGACCCAGTACTTC. Residues: CASSWGLAGAQETQYF.

This clone was detected many times. This sequence may be a read error, since a much larger clone differs from it by one base. The same CDR3 arises from other DNA sequences in this sample as well. DNA of the CDR3: TGTGCCAGCAGTGGACAGAACTATGGCTACACCTTC. Translating gives CASSGQNYGYTF. The chain employs TRBV2 and TRBJ1-2, with a weak D call TRBD1 (5 bases). CDR1 and CDR2 (germline): SNHLY, FYNNEI. Trimming stripped 4 bases from V and 2 bases from J, with 5 bases between. This CDR3 is built from 12 residues.

This clone has a handful of counts. V usage is TRBV6-1 and J usage is TRBJ2-3; D may be TRBD2 (5 bases). Trimming left V 5 bases short and J 4 bases short, with 16 bases between. The CDR3 spans 15 residues. Germline V gene lookup returns CDR1 MNHNS and CDR2 SASEGT. CDR3 amino acids: CASSINGIGADTQYF. CDR3 sequence (DNA): TGTGCCAGCAGTATTAATGGAATCGGGGCAGATACGCAGTATTTT.

This clone was seen a handful of times. Other DNA sequences in the sample encode the same CDR3. The rearrangement uses TRBV18 and TRBJ1-5; D is possibly TRBD1 (6 bases). From germline, CDR1 is KGHSH and CDR2 LQKENI. V was cut by 2 bases and J by 2 bases, with 7 bases left in between. The CDR3 is made up of 14 amino acids. This CDR3 is CASSPAGGNQPQHF. The CDR3 DNA reads TGTGCCAGCTCACCAGCAGGGGGCAATCAGCCCCAGCATTTT.

This sequence joins TRBV20-1 and TRBJ1-2; 9 positions agree with TRBD1. CDR3 length equals 11 residues. V shed 7 bases, J shed 12 bases, and the junction held 9 bases outside the gene matches. Looked up from germline, CDR1 is DFQATT and CDR2 is SNEGSKA (reference sequence). This CDR3 reads CSVNRGPGHTF. The DNA of the CDR3 is TGCAGTGTGAACAGGGGGCCTGGGCACACCTTC.

V usage is TRBV18 and J usage is TRBJ1-3, with unresolved D. Trimming shortened V by 1 base and J by 0 bases, and 7 bases separated the two germline ends. The CDR3 totals 15 residues. Germline loops: CDR1 KGHSH, CDR2 LQKENI. In DNA form, the CDR3 reads TGTGCCAGCTCACCACTGGAGAACTCTGGAAACACCATATATTTT. This sequence encodes CASSPLENSGNTIYF. Combining the CDR3 with reference TRBV18 and TRBJ1-3 gives the whole variable domain NAGVMQNPRHLVRRRGQEARLRCSPMKGHSHVYWYRQLPEEGLKFMVYLQKENIIDESGMPKERFSAEFPKEGPSILRIQQVVRGDSAAYFCASSPLENSGNTIYFGEGSWLTVV.

To note about this clone: In the same sample, other DNA sequences code for this CDR3. The chain carries TRBV5-6 and TRBJ2-1, with 11 positions matching TRBD1. Losses at the gene ends were 4 bases for V and 7 bases for J; bases not matched to a gene: 1. CDR3 size: 13 residues. Germline V CDR1 and CDR2: SGHDT, YYEEEE. The CDR3 region is CASSRDRGNEQFF. CDR3 DNA: TGTGCCAGCAGCCGGGACAGGGGGAATGAGCAGTTCTTC.

The chain combines TRBV7-3 with TRBJ2-1; TRBD1 matches at 8 bases. Losses at the gene ends were 5 bases for V and 14 bases for J; bases not matched to a gene: 11. CDR1 is SGHTA and CDR2 is FQGTGA in the germline V gene. The length of the CDR3 is 13 residues. In nucleotides, the CDR3 is TGTGCCAGCAGCCCGTCCGGACAGGGAAAGAAGTTCTTC. Its protein is CASSPSGQGKKFF.